Listed here are 30 T cell receptor beta chains from one sample, sequenced in a study of cytomegalovirus exposure and HLA in healthy donors. The PCR employed 60 Vbeta primers together with 13 Jbeta primers. Clones were sequenced by immunoSEQ multiplex PCR, and TCRdb holds only the in-frame ones, with some missing. Among about 86,000 clones, around three quarters were seen once, and the ten largest hold 8.2%. Sequences were obtained from PBMCs. The receptors were sampled from a man in his 60s in good health and CMV-seronegative.

This clone was observed a single time. V and J are TRBV7-7 and TRBJ2-5; 9 bases map to TRBD1. In germline, CDR1 is SSHAT, CDR2 FNYEAQ (reference sequence). V gave up 1 base and J gave up 5 bases; unmatched junction bases: 5. The CDR3 has 15 amino acids. The CDR3 DNA is TGTGCCAGCAGCTTAGGGGGACAGGGTGGGGAGACCCAGTACTTC. It encodes CASSLGGQGGETQYF.

This rearrangement joins TRBV6-5 to TRBJ1-5; 7 bases are shared with TRBD1. This CDR3 has 12 amino acids. The J segment lost 4 bases and the V segment lost 6 bases, leaving 0 bases of the junction unmatched. The germline CDR1 and CDR2 sequences are MNHEY and SVGAGI. CDR3 sequence reads: CASSRGNQPQHF. CDR3 nucleotides: TGTGCCAGCAGCAGGGGGAATCAGCCCCAGCATTTT.

V usage is TRBV7-2 and J usage is TRBJ1-1; D remains unclear. This CDR3 comprises 13 residues. V was pared by 5 bases and J by 4 bases, with 11 bases between. CDR1 and CDR2 from the germline V gene are SGHTA and FQGNSA. This CDR3 reads CASSLFLSTEAFF. The DNA of the CDR3 is TGTGCCAGCAGCCTCTTTCTAAGCACTGAAGCTTTCTTT.

The chain joins TRBV30 to TRBJ1-2; weak D call: TRBD1 (5 bases). CDR1 is GTSNPN, CDR2 SVGIG, per germline (reference sequence). The V and J ends lost 4 bases and 6 bases respectively, with 12 bases between them. The CDR3 sequence is 12 residues long. The CDR3 DNA reads TGTGCCTGGAATATGGGGCTTCATGGCTACACCTTC. As protein: CAWNMGLHGYTF.

V and J are TRBV5-4 and TRBJ1-4, with TRBD1 matching over 7 bases. This CDR3 is 15 amino acids long. Germline assignment: CDR1 SGHNT and CDR2 YYREEE (reference sequence). Losses at the gene ends were 4 bases for V and 0 bases for J; bases not matched to a gene: 3. The CDR3 DNA reads TGTGCCAGCAGCCGGGACAGCGCAACTAATGAAAAACTGTTTTTT. It is translated as CASSRDSATNEKLFF.

The table lists this clone with a few counts. The CDR3 reads CASQTGTGSYEQYF. The CDR3, as DNA: TGTGCCAGCCAGACCGGGACAGGAAGCTACGAGCAGTACTTC. This chain connects TRBV2 to TRBJ2-7; 8 bases line up with TRBD1. V was pared by 8 bases and J by 3 bases, with 9 bases of the junction left unmatched. The length of the CDR3 is 14 residues. Per germline, CDR1 SNHLY and CDR2 FYNNEI.

Only one count was recorded for this clone. This chain links TRBV19 with TRBJ2-5, with D perhaps matching TRBD1 (6 bases). The V gene lost 8 bases and the J gene lost 3 bases, with 16 bases spanning the gap. Per germline, CDR1 LNHDA and CDR2 SQIVND (reference sequence). CDR3 length: 14 residues. Here the CDR3 DNA reads TGTGCCAGTCGAGAGCAGGGGTTCGAAGAGACCCAGTACTTC. Amino acids: CASREQGFEETQYF.

The chain employs TRBV9 and TRBJ1-3, with 9 nucleotides matching TRBD1. There are 17 residues in the CDR3. The V segment lost 0 bases and the J segment 1 base; nucleotides outside the gene matches: 5. The V gene's germline CDR1 is SGDLS and CDR2 YYNGEE. The CDR3 region has the DNA TGTGCCAGCAGCGTAGAGGGACAGGGTTTTTCTGGAAACACCATATATTTT. Encoded protein: CASSVEGQGFSGNTIYF. The full variable domain, in which reference TRBV9 and TRBJ1-3 provide the parts outside the CDR3, is DSGVTQTPKHLITATGQRVTLRCSPRSGDLSVYWYQQSLDQGLQFLIQYYNGEERAKGNILERFSAQQFPDLHSELNLSSLELGDSALYFCASSVEGQGFSGNTIYFGEGSWLTVV.

The genes are TRBV29-1 and TRBJ1-1, with TRBD1 matching over 7 bases. The CDR3 loop spans 14 amino acids. The J segment lost 1 base and the V segment lost 4 bases, leaving 6 bases of the junction unmatched. Germline assignment: CDR1 SQVTM and CDR2 ANQGSEA. CDR3 sequence: CSVATGAQNTEAFF. Written as DNA, the CDR3 is TGCAGCGTTGCCACAGGGGCGCAGAACACTGAAGCTTTCTTT.

In its sample, this clone was seen a few times. V usage is TRBV18 and J usage is TRBJ2-7, with D possibly TRBD2 on 5 matching bases. The length of the CDR3 is 16 residues. Germline values: CDR1 KGHSH, CDR2 LQKENI. The V end was cut by 3 bases, the J end by 0 bases, with 15 bases between. The CDR3 loop reads CASSPLSGSGSYEQYF. In nucleotides, the CDR3 is TGTGCCAGCTCACCGCTCAGCGGCTCGGGCTCCTACGAGCAGTACTTC. Drawing the rest from reference TRBV18 and TRBJ2-7, the complete variable domain is NAGVMQNPRHLVRRRGQEARLRCSPMKGHSHVYWYRQLPEEGLKFMVYLQKENIIDESGMPKERFSAEFPKEGPSILRIQQVVRGDSAAYFCASSPLSGSGSYEQYFGPGTRLTVT.

The chain recombines TRBV30 with TRBJ1-5, with a weak D call TRBD1 (6 bases). CDR1 and CDR2 (germline): GTSNPN, SVGIG (reference sequence). Trimming cost V 2 bases and J 5 bases, with 19 bases left between them. The CDR3 totals 16 residues. The CDR3 DNA sequence: TGTGCCTGGAGTCCGCTGGCGGGCAGGGGCCATCAGCCCCAGCATTTT. Its translation is CAWSPLAGRGHQPQHF.

The chain is built from TRBV30 and TRBJ1-2; D possibly corresponds to TRBD1 (5 bases). The CDR3 is 13 residues long. Germline V CDR1 and CDR2: GTSNPN, SVGIG (reference sequence). Trimming removed 3 bases at V and 7 bases at J, with 15 bases between. The CDR3 loop reads CAWSHPGDRGYTF. In DNA, the CDR3 is TGTGCCTGGAGCCACCCGGGGGACCGTGGCTACACCTTC.

The gene calls are TRBV29-1 and TRBJ1-1, with no clear D. In germline, CDR1 is SQVTM, CDR2 ANQGSEA. Trimming left V 2 bases short and J 1 base short, with 8 bases between. The CDR3 covers 13 residues. CDR3 loop: CSVERPGNTEAFF. The CDR3 DNA follows: TGCAGCGTTGAAAGACCGGGGAACACTGAAGCTTTCTTT.

The CDR3 loop is CASSQPGHSNQPQHF. DNA of the CDR3: TGTGCCAGTAGCCAACCGGGACATAGCAATCAGCCCCAGCATTTT. The chain combines TRBV19 with TRBJ1-5, with D perhaps TRBD1 (6 bases). With 6 bases removed from V and 0 bases from J, the gap between germline ends came to 12 bases. The CDR3 length is 15 residues. The germline V gene encodes CDR1 LNHDA and CDR2 SQIVND (reference sequence).

The V gene is TRBV28, the J gene TRBJ2-1; 7 bases align to TRBD1. From germline, CDR1 is MDHEN and CDR2 SYDVKM. The V gene end was trimmed by 11 bases and the J gene end by 5 bases; junction bases not matched to a gene: 18. The CDR3 is 16 residues long. In DNA form, the CDR3 reads TGTGCCGGCATCAATCCGGTCGGACAGGCCCACAATGAGCAGTTCTTC. As protein: CAGINPVGQAHNEQFF.

The CDR3 protein is CASSLWGTGGSPLHF. CDR3 nucleotide sequence: TGTGCCAGCAGCTTGTGGGGGACAGGGGGCTCACCCCTCCACTTT. The chain combines TRBV5-4 with TRBJ1-6, with 12 positions matching TRBD1. Trimming took 1 base from V and 10 from J; bases not matched to a gene: 3. The V gene's germline CDR1 is SGHNT and CDR2 YYREEE (reference sequence). CDR3 length: 15 amino acids.

This rearrangement joins TRBV4-3 to TRBJ1-4; possible D gene TRBD1, 6 bases. Germline-derived CDR1 and CDR2 are LGHNA and YSLEER. This CDR3 comprises 19 residues. The V and J ends lost 0 bases and 1 base respectively, with 18 bases between them. CDR3 in DNA: TGCGCCAGCAGCCAAGACTGGGGGCCAAGCCGAGGAACTAATGAAAAACTGTTTTTT. Its protein product is CASSQDWGPSRGTNEKLFF.

This clone was detected many times. Other DNA sequences in this specimen translate into the identical CDR3. The V gene is TRBV10-3, the J gene TRBJ2-7; the match to TRBD1 covers 7 bases. CDR1 ENHRY and CDR2 SYGVKD come from the germline V gene. The CDR3 runs 14 residues. V dropped 0 bases and J dropped 4; count of bases not matched to a gene: 3. The CDR3 loop reads CAISESTGVYEQYF. The CDR3 nucleotides read TGTGCCATCAGTGAGTCAACAGGGGTTTACGAGCAGTACTTC.

The sample holds one count of this clone. J is TRBJ2-7 and V is TRBV6-6; D uncertain. CDR3 length: 12 amino acids. Looked up from germline, CDR1 is MNHNY and CDR2 is SVGAGI (reference sequence). The V end lost 6 bases, the J end lost 0 bases, and 6 bases lay between the germline ends. In DNA form, the CDR3 reads TGTGCCAGCAGGGCCTCCTCCTACGAGCAGTACTTC. Residues: CASRASSYEQYF.

This rearrangement joins TRBV6-1 to TRBJ2-7; 8 bases agree with TRBD1. The CDR3 spans 14 residues. The trim removed 7 bases at V and 4 bases at J, leaving 9 bases unmatched. Looked up from germline, CDR1 is MNHNS and CDR2 is SASEGT. The CDR3 sequence: CASTSTGGSYEQYF. DNA of the CDR3: TGTGCCAGCACCTCTACAGGGGGATCTTACGAGCAGTACTTC.

The gene calls are TRBV19 and TRBJ1-1; D unclear. The CDR3 is 11 amino acids. CDR1 and CDR2 (germline): LNHDA, SQIVND (reference sequence). The V gene lost 8 bases and the J gene lost 10 bases, with 14 bases spanning the gap. CDR3 coding DNA: TGTGCCAGTGTTGAGTCTCACTCAGCTTTCTTT. Its translation: CASVESHSAFF.

The gene calls are TRBV10-1 and TRBJ2-3; 11 nucleotides line up with TRBD2. The CDR3 spans 16 residues. Losses at the gene ends were 9 bases for V and 0 bases for J; bases not matched to a gene: 8. CDR1 WNHNN and CDR2 SYGVQD come from the germline V gene (reference sequence). CDR3 residues: CASEGLAELSTDTQYF. The CDR3 region has the DNA TGCGCCAGTGAGGGACTAGCGGAACTTAGCACAGATACGCAGTATTTT.

The V call is TRBV28, the J call TRBJ1-4; D is perhaps TRBD1 (5 bases). Looked up from germline, CDR1 is MDHEN and CDR2 is SYDVKM. V was pared by 3 bases and J by 9 bases, with 14 bases between. This CDR3 is built from 14 residues. The CDR3 protein is CASSLDPMGQKLFF. DNA for the CDR3: TGTGCCAGCAGTTTGGACCCGATGGGGCAAAAACTGTTTTTT.

The rearrangement links TRBV12-5 to TRBJ2-7; 8 bases fit TRBD1. V shed 5 bases and J 3 bases; nucleotides not matched to a gene: 3. Germline CDR1 is LGHNT and CDR2 is FRNRAP. The CDR3 is 13 amino acids. DNA for the CDR3: TGTGCTAGTGGTATCGGACAGGGCTACGAGCAGTACTTC. Encoded protein: CASGIGQGYEQYF.

The gene calls are TRBV6-5 and TRBJ2-7; 7 bases align to TRBD1. CDR3 length equals 12 residues. Trimming removed 6 bases from V and 3 bases from J; junction bases left unmatched: 2. Germline CDR1 is MNHEY and CDR2 is SVGAGI. CDR3 in amino acids: CASSWDSYEQYF. In DNA, the CDR3 is TGTGCCAGCAGCTGGGACAGCTACGAGCAGTACTTC.

This clone turned up a few times. The chain joins TRBV6-1 to TRBJ2-3; 9 bases are shared with TRBD2. The germline V gene encodes CDR1 MNHNS and CDR2 SASEGT. J lost 5 bases, V lost 1 base, and 4 bases had no gene match. CDR3 length equals 15 residues. Here the CDR3 DNA reads TGTGCCAGCAGTGAAGTAGCGGGAGACAAAGATACGCAGTATTTT. Protein sequence: CASSEVAGDKDTQYF.

CDR3 region: CASSNPYDRAGAGELFF. The CDR3 bases are TGTGCCAGCAGTAACCCCTATGACAGGGCAGGGGCCGGGGAGCTGTTTTTT. J is TRBJ2-2 and V is TRBV25-1, with 7 bases identical to TRBD1. CDR1 and CDR2 from the germline V gene are MGHDK and SYGVNS. The V and J ends lost 5 bases and 6 bases, in that order; junction bases with no gene match: 15. The CDR3 consists of 17 residues.

The chain combines TRBV7-6 with TRBJ2-5, with 9 bases aligning to TRBD2. The J segment lost 4 bases and the V segment lost 3 bases, leaving 6 bases of the junction unmatched. This CDR3 has 15 amino acids. The germline V gene encodes CDR1 SGHVS and CDR2 FNYEAQ. The CDR3 here is CASSFSGGPGETQYF. The CDR3 DNA is TGTGCCAGCAGCTTCAGCGGGGGGCCGGGAGAGACCCAGTACTTC.

The chain carries TRBV7-2 and TRBJ2-1, with 9 bases that match TRBD1. The CDR3 totals 14 residues. Unmatched junction bases numbered 0, after V lost 4 bases and J lost 2 bases. Germline V gene data show CDR1 as SGHTA and CDR2 as FQGNSA. The CDR3 DNA is TGTGCCAGCAGCTGGGACAGGGCCTACAATGAGCAGTTCTTC. Translating gives CASSWDRAYNEQFF.

J is TRBJ2-3 and V is TRBV7-2, with TRBD1 as a possible D gene (6 bases). The V and J ends lost 5 bases and 2 bases respectively, with 11 bases between them. CDR3 length: 14 amino acids. Germline CDR1 is SGHTA and CDR2 is FQGNSA. The CDR3 sequence: CASSADSYTDTQYF. As DNA, the CDR3 is TGTGCCAGCAGCGCGGACAGTTACACAGATACGCAGTATTTT.